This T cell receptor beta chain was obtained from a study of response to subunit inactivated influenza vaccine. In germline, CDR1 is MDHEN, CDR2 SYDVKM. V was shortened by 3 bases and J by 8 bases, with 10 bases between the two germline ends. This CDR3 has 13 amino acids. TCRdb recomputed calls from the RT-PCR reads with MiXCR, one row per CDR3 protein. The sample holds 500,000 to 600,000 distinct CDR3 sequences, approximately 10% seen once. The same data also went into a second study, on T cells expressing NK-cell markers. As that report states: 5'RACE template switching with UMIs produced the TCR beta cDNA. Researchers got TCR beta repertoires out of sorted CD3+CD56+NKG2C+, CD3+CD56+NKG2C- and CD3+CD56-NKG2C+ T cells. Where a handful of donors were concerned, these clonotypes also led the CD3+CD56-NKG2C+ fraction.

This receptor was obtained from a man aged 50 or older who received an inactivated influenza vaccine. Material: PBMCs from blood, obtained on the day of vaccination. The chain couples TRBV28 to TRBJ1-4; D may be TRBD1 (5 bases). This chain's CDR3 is CASSFGGSEKLFF. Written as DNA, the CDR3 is TGTGCCAGCAGTTTCGGGGGGAGCGAAAAACTGTTTTTT.